This TCR beta chain was sequenced for a study of vaccination effects on CD4 cells after COVID-19. At the end of around eleven days of culture, CD4+ T cells were isolated. Produced via immunoSEQ multiplex PCR; TCRdb's table is partial and in-frame only. The sample records about 38,000 clones, about 81% being singletons. Trimming shortened V by 3 bases and J by 7 bases, and 9 bases separated the two germline ends. The CDR3 spans 13 residues. The V gene's germline CDR1 is SNHLY and CDR2 FYNNEI. Concerning this clone: The antigen is unknown.

This receptor was obtained from a human donor who received a COVID-19 vaccine. The sample consisted of CD4+ T cells from PBMCs cultured without peptide, taken before COVID-19 vaccination. The chain is built from TRBV2 and TRBJ2-2; D remains unclear. The DNA of the CDR3 is TGTGCCAGCAGTGACTTGGGAATCGGGGAGCTGTTTTTT. This gives the protein CASSDLGIGELFF.